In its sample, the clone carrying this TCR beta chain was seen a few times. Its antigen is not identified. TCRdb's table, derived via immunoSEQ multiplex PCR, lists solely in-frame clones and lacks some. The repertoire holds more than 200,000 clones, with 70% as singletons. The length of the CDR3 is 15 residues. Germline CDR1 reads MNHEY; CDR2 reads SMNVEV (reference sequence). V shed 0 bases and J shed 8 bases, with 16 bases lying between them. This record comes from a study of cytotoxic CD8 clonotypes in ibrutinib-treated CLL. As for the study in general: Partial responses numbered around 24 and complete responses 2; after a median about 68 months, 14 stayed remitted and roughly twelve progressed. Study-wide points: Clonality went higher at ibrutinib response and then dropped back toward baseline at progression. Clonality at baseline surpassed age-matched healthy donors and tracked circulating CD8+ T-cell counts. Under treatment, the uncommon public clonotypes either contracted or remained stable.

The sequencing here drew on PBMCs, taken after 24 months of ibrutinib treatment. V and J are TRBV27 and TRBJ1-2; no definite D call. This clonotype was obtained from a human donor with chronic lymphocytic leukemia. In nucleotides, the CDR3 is TGTGCCAGCAGTTTATCTCAGAGATCCCTTCTGGGCTACACCTTC. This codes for CASSLSQRSLLGYTF.